What follows describes a single TCR beta chain. Only a few counts were recorded for this clone. Its cognate antigen has yet to be identified. Base qualities were left out, and no much larger clone turns up one base away. The data were taken from a study of beta chain features in type 1 diabetes (dated by TCRdb to 2017 to 2018). A note on the overall study: No differences in mean age, gender distribution, total cell number or subset yield were found between patients and healthy donors. A total of about 100,000,000 sorted cells were examined across all samples, and RNA yield correlated strongly with the number of cells per subset. In the study, TCRB repertoires of sorted circulating CD4+ T cell subsets from recently diagnosed type 1 diabetes patients were compared with those of matched healthy donors. Naive and central memory subsets were obtained from all 30 or so donors, but regulatory and stem cell-like memory subsets were isolated from only 8 patients and roughly eight healthy donors.

Reading from cysteine to phenylalanine, the CDR3 counts 14 amino acids. Just CDR3 DNA is preserved here, 42 bases in frame from base 1. V was cut back by 7 bases and J by 8 bases, leaving a gap of 18 bases between them. The germline V gene supplies CDR1 MNHNS and CDR2 SASEGT. The High Capacity cDNA Reverse Transcription Kit was used to reverse transcribe all of the isolated RNA, meaning that expressed TCRB transcripts were what got sequenced. Naive, central memory and regulatory T cell samples underwent deep immunoSEQ sequencing, averaging around 3.6 million total reads per sample. Sorted cells were lysed in RLT buffer, and RNA was extracted using DNase-treated RNeasy Micro or Mini kits according to cell number. Each cell subset was processed separately to prevent cross-contamination, with patient and healthy donor samples processed together. The immunoSEQ multiplex PCR was used to amplify TCRB sequences from cDNA, generating 87-bp fragments that spanned the CDR3 region. Sequencing of the amplicons was done on the Illumina HiSeq platform. The authors' analysis ran thus. PCR bias was corrected computationally using synthetic template baselines, and reads within Hamming distance 2 were collapsed, with unmergeable singletons discarded. Reads were aligned against IMGT to assign V, D and J genes, CDR3 length and insertions or deletions at six rearrangement sites. Clonotype counts were normalized to sorted cell number within each subset before computing true diversity and Gini coefficients with the tcR R package. Repertoire sharing was quantified using the overlap coefficient calculated on TCRB nucleotide sequences. The source is immuneACCESS, and TCRdb retained only in-frame sequences with V and J called. Part of the clones is not carried over; for the studies checked, unresolved V genes explain less than half of this, and the remainder is unexplained. The V and J calls and clone size were taken over from that table, and D and trimming were inferred from the DNA. This sample gives about 28,000 clones in total; 65% of them show up just once. The ten largest clones take up less than 3% of the sample.

Each donor gave one peripheral blood draw, averaging approximately 110 mL, which was collected into heparinised tubes. A BD FACSAria II and a panel including CD45RO, CCR7, CD25, CD127, CD95 and CD27 were used to sort naive, central memory, regulatory and stem cell-like memory CD4+ T cells. Every sorted population had a purity above 95%. Right away, PBMCs were isolated by Lymphoprep density gradient centrifugation and were stained directly, with no culture step. To minimize batch effects, samples were stained and sorted in pairs, one healthy donor with one patient per experiment. Study-level results and caveats: A moderate but significant shortening of TCRB CDR3 length was observed in type 1 diabetes patients in all four CD4+ subsets. Because small numbers of individuals were included in the HLA sub-analyses, any influence of HLA type on TCRB rearrangement was left unresolved. Because cDNA was sequenced instead of genomic DNA, activated cells with high expression could be over-represented, although the groups did not differ in activation or CD3 levels. Patients with type 1 diabetes made fewer insertions and deleted more nucleotides at VDJ recombination sites, implying thymic rearrangement abnormalities. PCR might favor shorter templates, but patient and control samples were amplified and corrected together, so any skew would affect both groups equally. The naive, central memory and regulatory TCRB repertoires appeared to resemble one another more closely among patients than among healthy donors.

Sequenced sample: Tregs from blood. The label giving this sample's cell subset or site can be read as: regulatory CD4+ T cells. The rearranged chain carries TRBV6-1 and TRBJ2-1; a weak D assignment points to TRBD2 (5 bases agree). This receptor was identified in a woman in her thirties with type 1 diabetes. The DNA reads as follows: TGTGCCAGCAAGGACTTCTGGAATTCAGATGAGCAGTTCTTC. Its protein product is CASKDFWNSDEQFF.